Listed below are T cell receptor beta chains from one sample, sequenced in a study of graft-versus-host responses after intestinal transplantation. Antigens for these TCRs are unknown. The repertoire was sequenced with immunoSEQ multiplex PCR; TCRdb's copy has only in-frame clones and lacks some. The sample includes roughly 99,000 clones, around 93% seen only once; the top ten take roughly 0.07%. The material was unstimulated CD8+ T cells sorted from spleen or lymph node cells, obtained before transplant. These TCRs come from a human donor who was the organ donor for an intestinal transplant. The conserved cysteine and the conserved F or W are not part of the CDR3 here. The size entry is marked missing in some rows and otherwise reads once, few, many or a size class.

v_call	clone_size	j_call	cdr3_aa
TRBV29-1	.	TRBJ2-7	SVEDGEYEQY
TRBV9	.	TRBJ2-7	ASSPTSGNAYEQY
TRBV27	once	TRBJ2-6	ASSPLGVEGANVLT
TRBV5-4	once	TRBJ2-7	ASSTDRAHEQY
TRBV6-1	few	TRBJ2-2	ASSLADTGELF
TRBV4-2	.	TRBJ2-3	ASDNPGTGGEDTQY
TRBV7-8	.	TRBJ2-7	ASTNSAARRDEQY
TRBV5-4	.	TRBJ2-3	ASSLFGGGSSTDTQY
TRBV11-2	once	TRBJ2-5	ASSFYRDKQETQY
TRBV5-4	.	TRBJ2-2	ASSQEDNTGELF
TRBV15	.	TRBJ2-1	ASGGRALYNEQF
TRBV29-1	.	TRBJ2-7	SGGGPVPYEQY
TRBV6-1	.	TRBJ1-4	ASSETGLHEKLF
TRBV6-5	.	TRBJ2-3	ASSRLAGGDTQY
TRBV7-6	.	TRBJ2-7	ASSPSGSRYFIYEQY
TRBV5-6	.	TRBJ2-2	ASSFTLPGELF
TRBV30	.	TRBJ1-5	AWSANQPQH
TRBV9	.	TRBJ2-5	ASSVESRGLGETQY
TRBV28	.	TRBJ2-1	ASSLWGREYNEQF
TRBV4-2	.	TRBJ2-5	ASSQTPILAGGLIGETQY
TRBV15	.	TRBJ1-2	ATSRDHTRGGYGYT
TRBV2	.	TRBJ2-2	ASRLRGGRMDGELF
TRBV11-2	.	TRBJ2-7	ASSPQGSYEQY
TRBV7-9	once	TRBJ1-2	ASSLGGVSGYT
TRBV5-4	.	TRBJ1-2	ASSLDAGYGYT
TRBV6-5	few	TRBJ2-1	ASRYTNEQF